This TCR beta chain was sequenced for a study of blood T cell repertoires in COVID-19. In the study overall: The United States, Italy and Spain provided the acute and convalescent COVID-19 samples. Sample material is recorded as cDNA or gDNA derived from T cells, B-cell-depleted T cells, or PBMCs.

The authors' processing: It was from reference gene primer amplification that nucleated cell counts were estimated. Using immunoSEQ multiplex PCR, the repertoire was profiled, and TCRdb retains in-frame clones only, with some absent. The V and J calls and clone size come from that table; D and trimming were worked out from the DNA. The sample records about 220,000 clones, roughly 90% being singletons. CDR3 length: 12 amino acids. V lost 5 bases to trimming and J lost 6 bases, with 8 bases between them. Sequences were obtained from PBMCs or T cells enriched from blood (not recorded which). This TCR came from a woman in her 30s who had recovered from COVID-19. V and J are TRBV12-3 or TRBV12-4 and TRBJ2-1; weak D call: TRBD1 (5 bases). The CDR3 coding sequence is TGTGCCAGCAGTACAGACAGCAATGAGCAGTTCTTC. This codes for CASSTDSNEQFF.